This record concerns one T cell receptor beta chain sequence. What it binds is unknown. This record comes from a study of cytomegalovirus exposure and HLA in healthy donors. Across the study: The roughly 670 first-cohort repertoires and the approximately 130 validation repertoires shared the same platform, a later analysis reported. Findings of the study overall: Rare TCR sequences predominated, though certain public TCRs were found in many donors.

The CDR3 covers 14 residues. CDR1 is MNHEY and CDR2 is SMNVEV in the germline V gene (reference sequence). Trimming took off 5 bases at V and 6 bases at J, with 16 bases between the two ends. The data were produced by immunoSEQ multiplex PCR, yet TCRdb's version contains in-frame clones alone and is incomplete. This sample has roughly 230,000 clones, with roughly 88% found just once. The rearrangement joins TRBV27 to TRBJ1-1; the D gene is possibly TRBD1 (6 bases). The TCR was taken from a woman in her thirties in good health and CMV-seronegative. The sample consisted of PBMCs. The CDR3, as DNA: TGTGCCAGCAGTCCACTGTTGGGGGCGCCTGAAGCTTTCTTT. It yields the protein CASSPLLGAPEAFF.